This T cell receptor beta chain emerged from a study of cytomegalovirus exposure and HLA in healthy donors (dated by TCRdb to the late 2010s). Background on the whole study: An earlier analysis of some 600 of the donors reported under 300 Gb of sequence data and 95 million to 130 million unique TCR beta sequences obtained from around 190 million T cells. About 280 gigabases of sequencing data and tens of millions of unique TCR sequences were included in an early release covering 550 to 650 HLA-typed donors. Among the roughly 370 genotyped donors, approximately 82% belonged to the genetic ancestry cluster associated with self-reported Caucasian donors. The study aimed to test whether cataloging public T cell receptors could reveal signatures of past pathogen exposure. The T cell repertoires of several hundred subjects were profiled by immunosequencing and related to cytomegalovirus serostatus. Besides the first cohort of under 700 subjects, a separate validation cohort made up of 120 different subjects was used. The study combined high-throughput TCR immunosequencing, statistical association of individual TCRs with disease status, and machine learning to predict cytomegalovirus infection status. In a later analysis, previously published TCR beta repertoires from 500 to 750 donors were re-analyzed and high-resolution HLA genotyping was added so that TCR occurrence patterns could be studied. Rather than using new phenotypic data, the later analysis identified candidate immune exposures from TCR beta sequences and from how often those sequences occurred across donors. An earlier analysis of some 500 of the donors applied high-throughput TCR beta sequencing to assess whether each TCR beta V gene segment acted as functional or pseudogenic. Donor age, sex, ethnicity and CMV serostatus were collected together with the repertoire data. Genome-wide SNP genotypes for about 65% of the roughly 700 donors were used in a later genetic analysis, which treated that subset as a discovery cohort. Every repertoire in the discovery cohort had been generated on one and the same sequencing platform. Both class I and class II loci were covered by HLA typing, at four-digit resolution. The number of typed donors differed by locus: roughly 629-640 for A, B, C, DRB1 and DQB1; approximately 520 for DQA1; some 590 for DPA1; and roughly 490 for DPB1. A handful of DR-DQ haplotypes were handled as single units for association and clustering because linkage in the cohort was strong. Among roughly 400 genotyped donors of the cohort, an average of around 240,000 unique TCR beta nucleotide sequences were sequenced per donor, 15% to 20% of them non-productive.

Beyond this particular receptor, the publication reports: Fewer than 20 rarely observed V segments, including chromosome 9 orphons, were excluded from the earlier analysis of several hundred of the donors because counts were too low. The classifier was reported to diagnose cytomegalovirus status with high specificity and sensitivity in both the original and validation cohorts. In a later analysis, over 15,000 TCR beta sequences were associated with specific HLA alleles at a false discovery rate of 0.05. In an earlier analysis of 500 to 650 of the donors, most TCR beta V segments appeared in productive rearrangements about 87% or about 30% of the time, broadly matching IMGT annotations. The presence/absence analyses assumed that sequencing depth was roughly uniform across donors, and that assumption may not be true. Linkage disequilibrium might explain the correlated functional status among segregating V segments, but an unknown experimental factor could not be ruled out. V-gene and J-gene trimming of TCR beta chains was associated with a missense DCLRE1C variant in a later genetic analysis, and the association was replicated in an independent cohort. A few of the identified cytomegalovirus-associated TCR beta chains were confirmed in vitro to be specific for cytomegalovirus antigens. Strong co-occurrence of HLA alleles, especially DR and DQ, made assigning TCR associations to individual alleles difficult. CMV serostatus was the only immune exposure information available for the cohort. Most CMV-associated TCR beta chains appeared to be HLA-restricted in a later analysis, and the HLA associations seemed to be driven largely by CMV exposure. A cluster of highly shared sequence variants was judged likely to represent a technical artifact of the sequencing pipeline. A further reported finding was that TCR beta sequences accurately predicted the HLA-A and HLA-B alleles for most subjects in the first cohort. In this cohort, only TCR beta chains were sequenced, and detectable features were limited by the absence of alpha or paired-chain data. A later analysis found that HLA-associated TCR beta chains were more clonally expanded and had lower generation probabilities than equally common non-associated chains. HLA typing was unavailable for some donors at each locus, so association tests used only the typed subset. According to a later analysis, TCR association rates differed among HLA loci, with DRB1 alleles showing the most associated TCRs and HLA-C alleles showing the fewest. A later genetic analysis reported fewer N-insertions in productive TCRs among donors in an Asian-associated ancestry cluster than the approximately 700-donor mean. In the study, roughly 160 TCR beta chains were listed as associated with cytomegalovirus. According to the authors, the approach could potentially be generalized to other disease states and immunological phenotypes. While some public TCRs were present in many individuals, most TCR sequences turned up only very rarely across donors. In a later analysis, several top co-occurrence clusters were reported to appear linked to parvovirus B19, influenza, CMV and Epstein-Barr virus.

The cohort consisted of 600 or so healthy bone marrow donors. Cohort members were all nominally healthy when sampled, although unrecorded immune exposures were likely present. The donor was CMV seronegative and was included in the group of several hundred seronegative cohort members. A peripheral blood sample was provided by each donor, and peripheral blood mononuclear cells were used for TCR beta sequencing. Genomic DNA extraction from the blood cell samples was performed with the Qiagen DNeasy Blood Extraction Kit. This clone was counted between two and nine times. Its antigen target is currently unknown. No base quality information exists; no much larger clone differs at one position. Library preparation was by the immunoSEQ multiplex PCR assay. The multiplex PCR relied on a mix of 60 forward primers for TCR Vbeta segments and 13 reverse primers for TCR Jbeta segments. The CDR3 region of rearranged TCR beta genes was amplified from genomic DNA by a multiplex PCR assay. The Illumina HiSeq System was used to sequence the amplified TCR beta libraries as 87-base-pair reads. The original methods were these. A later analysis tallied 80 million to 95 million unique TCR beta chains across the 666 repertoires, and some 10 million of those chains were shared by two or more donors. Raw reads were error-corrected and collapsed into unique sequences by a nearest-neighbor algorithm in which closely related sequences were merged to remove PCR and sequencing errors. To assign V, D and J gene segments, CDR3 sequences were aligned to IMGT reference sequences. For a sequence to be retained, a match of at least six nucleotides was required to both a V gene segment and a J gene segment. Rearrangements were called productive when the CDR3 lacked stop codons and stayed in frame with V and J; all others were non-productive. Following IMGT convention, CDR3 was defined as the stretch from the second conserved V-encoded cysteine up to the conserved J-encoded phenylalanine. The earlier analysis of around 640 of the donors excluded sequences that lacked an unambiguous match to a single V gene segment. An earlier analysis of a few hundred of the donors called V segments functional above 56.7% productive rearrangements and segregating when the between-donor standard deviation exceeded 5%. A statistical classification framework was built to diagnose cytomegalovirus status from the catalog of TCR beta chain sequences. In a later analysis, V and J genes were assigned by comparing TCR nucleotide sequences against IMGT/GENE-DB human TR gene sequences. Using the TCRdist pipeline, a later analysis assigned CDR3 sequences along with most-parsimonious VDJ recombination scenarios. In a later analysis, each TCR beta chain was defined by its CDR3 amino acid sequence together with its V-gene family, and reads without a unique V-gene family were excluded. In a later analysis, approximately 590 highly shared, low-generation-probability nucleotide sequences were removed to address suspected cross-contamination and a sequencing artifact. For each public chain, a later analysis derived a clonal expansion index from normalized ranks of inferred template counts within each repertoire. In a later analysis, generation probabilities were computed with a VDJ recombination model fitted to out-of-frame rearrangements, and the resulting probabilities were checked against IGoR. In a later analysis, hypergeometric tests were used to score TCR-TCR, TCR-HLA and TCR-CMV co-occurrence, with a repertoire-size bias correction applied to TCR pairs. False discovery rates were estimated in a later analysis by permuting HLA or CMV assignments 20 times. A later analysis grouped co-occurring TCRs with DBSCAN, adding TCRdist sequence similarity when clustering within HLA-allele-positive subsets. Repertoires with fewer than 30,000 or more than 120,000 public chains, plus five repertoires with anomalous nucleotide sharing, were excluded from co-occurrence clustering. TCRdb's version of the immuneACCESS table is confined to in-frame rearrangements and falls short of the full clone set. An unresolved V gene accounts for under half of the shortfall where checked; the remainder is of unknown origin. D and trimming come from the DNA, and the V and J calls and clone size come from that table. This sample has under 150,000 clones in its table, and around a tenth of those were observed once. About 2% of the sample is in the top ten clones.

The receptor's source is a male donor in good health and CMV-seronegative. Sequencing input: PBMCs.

The nucleotides are TGTGCCAGCAGTTCTTCCGGACTAGCGGGGGGGCGGGAGCAGTACTTC. It translates as CASSSSGLAGGREQYF. This receptor chain uses TRBV27 and TRBJ2-7, with TRBD2 matching 15 junction bases. From V the trimming removes 4 bases and from J it removes 7 bases, while the gene matches leave 8 bases of the junction unaccounted for. The CDR1 and CDR2 encoded by the germline V gene (reference sequence) are MNHEY and SMNVEV. The CDR3 contains 16 residues, cysteine and phenylalanine counted. CDR3 DNA is the only sequence kept; it has 48 bases, read in frame from the first base.